A selection of T cell receptor beta chains follows, all from one sample in a study of T cells in Graves' hyperthyroidism and ophthalmopathy. TCRdb reanalysed the multiplex PCR reads using MiXCR and keeps one entry per CDR3 protein. Of approximately 410,000 distinct CDR3 sequences detected, about 15% appear once; the ten largest clones hold over 10%. The sample was blood. These receptors all stem from a man aged 18 to 30 with Graves' ophthalmopathy. CDR3s include the opening cysteine and the closing phenylalanine or tryptophan. Fields, in order: V gene, J gene, D gene, clone size, CDR3 length, CDR3 protein, CDR3 DNA. A D gene is named only where the DNA matches it firmly. Expanded clones get a size class; other rows say once, few or many, or leave the size out.

v_call: TRBV7-8; j_call: TRBJ1-2; d_call: TRBD1; clone_size: NA; cdr3_length: 14; cdr3_aa: CAAYPGTGGLGYTF; cdr3_nt: TGTGCCGCCTATCCCGGGACAGGGGGTCTTGGCTACACCTTC
v_call: TRBV5-8; j_call: TRBJ2-3; d_call: TRBD2; clone_size: once; cdr3_length: 16; cdr3_aa: CASSSSGLAAADTQYF; cdr3_nt: TGTGCCAGCAGCTCCTCCGGACTAGCTGCCGCAGATACGCAGTATTTT
v_call: TRBV20-1; j_call: TRBJ2-4; d_call: NA; clone_size: few; cdr3_length: 14; cdr3_aa: CSARARTRENIQYF; cdr3_nt: TGCAGTGCTAGGGCAAGGACCAGGGAAAACATTCAGTACTTC
v_call: TRBV6-2/TRBV6-3; j_call: TRBJ1-5; d_call: NA; clone_size: NA; cdr3_length: 11; cdr3_aa: CASSYLGPQHF; cdr3_nt: TGTGCCAGCAGTTACTTAGGGCCCCAGCATTTT
v_call: TRBV18; j_call: TRBJ2-7; d_call: NA; clone_size: many; cdr3_length: 12; cdr3_aa: CASSPSGIEQYF; cdr3_nt: TGTGCCAGCTCACCATCCGGGATCGAGCAGTACTTC
v_call: TRBV7-9; j_call: TRBJ1-1; d_call: TRBD1; clone_size: few; cdr3_length: 16; cdr3_aa: CASSSGTGTQNTEAFF; cdr3_nt: TGTGCCAGCAGCTCTGGGACAGGGACACAGAACACTGAAGCTTTCTTT
v_call: TRBV10-3; j_call: TRBJ2-5; d_call: NA; clone_size: NA; cdr3_length: 14; cdr3_aa: CAISAPRNQETQYF; cdr3_nt: TGTGCCATCAGTGCACCAAGGAACCAAGAGACCCAGTACTTC
v_call: TRBV19; j_call: TRBJ1-2; d_call: NA; clone_size: NA; cdr3_length: 15; cdr3_aa: CASSIGYGSNYGYTF; cdr3_nt: TGTGCCAGTAGTATAGGATACGGCTCTAACTATGGCTACACCTTC
v_call: TRBV29-1; j_call: TRBJ2-7; d_call: NA; clone_size: many; cdr3_length: 13; cdr3_aa: CSVEGTRMDEQYF; cdr3_nt: TGCAGCGTTGAAGGGACCAGGATGGACGAGCAGTACTTC
v_call: TRBV5-8; j_call: TRBJ2-1; d_call: NA; clone_size: NA; cdr3_length: 15; cdr3_aa: CASSLRSGSGFEQFF; cdr3_nt: TGTGCCAGCAGCTTGCGTTCTGGTAGCGGTTTTGAGCAGTTCTTC
v_call: TRBV5-1; j_call: TRBJ1-4; d_call: NA; clone_size: many; cdr3_length: 13; cdr3_aa: CASSLDPTEKLFF; cdr3_nt: TGCGCCAGCAGCTTGGATCCCACAGAAAAACTGTTTTTT
v_call: TRBV27; j_call: TRBJ2-7; d_call: TRBD1; clone_size: NA; cdr3_length: 14; cdr3_aa: CASRTGSSYNEQYF; cdr3_nt: TGTGCCAGCAGGACAGGGTCCTCCTACAATGAGCAGTACTTC
v_call: TRBV7-9; j_call: TRBJ2-2; d_call: TRBD2; clone_size: NA; cdr3_length: 16; cdr3_aa: CASSPWTSGGTGELFF; cdr3_nt: TGTGCCAGCAGCCCCTGGACTAGCGGGGGGACCGGGGAGCTGTTTTTT
v_call: TRBV18; j_call: TRBJ2-7; d_call: TRBD2; clone_size: many; cdr3_length: 12; cdr3_aa: CASSLGTSEQYF; cdr3_nt: TGTGCCAGCTCACTTGGGACTAGCGAGCAGTACTTC
v_call: TRBV25-1; j_call: TRBJ1-1; d_call: NA; clone_size: few; cdr3_length: 16; cdr3_aa: CASSEFFKGPNTEAFF; cdr3_nt: TGTGCCAGCAGTGAATTTTTCAAGGGCCCTAACACTGAAGCTTTCTTT
v_call: TRBV5-1; j_call: TRBJ2-7; d_call: TRBD2; clone_size: many; cdr3_length: 16; cdr3_aa: CASSLGLAGGSYEQYF; cdr3_nt: TGCGCCAGCAGCTTGGGTCTAGCGGGGGGATCCTACGAGCAGTACTTC
v_call: TRBV7-2; j_call: TRBJ2-3; d_call: NA; clone_size: many; cdr3_length: 15; cdr3_aa: CASSLGGGLTDTQYF; cdr3_nt: TGTGCCAGCAGTCTCGGTGGGGGGCTCACAGATACGCAGTATTTT
v_call: TRBV6-1; j_call: TRBJ2-3; d_call: TRBD2; clone_size: NA; cdr3_length: 17; cdr3_aa: CASSEAGGASSGDTQYF; cdr3_nt: TGTGCCAGCAGTGAAGCCGGGGGGGCATCTTCGGGGGATACGCAGTATTTT
v_call: TRBV6-2/TRBV6-3; j_call: TRBJ1-1; d_call: NA; clone_size: few; cdr3_length: 15; cdr3_aa: CASSYGGWGNTEAFF; cdr3_nt: TGTGCCAGCAGTTACGGGGGTTGGGGTAACACTGAAGCTTTCTTT
v_call: TRBV5-1; j_call: TRBJ2-7; d_call: NA; clone_size: many; cdr3_length: 13; cdr3_aa: CASSWTNSYEQYF; cdr3_nt: TGCGCCAGCAGTTGGACTAACTCCTACGAGCAGTACTTC
v_call: TRBV7-9; j_call: TRBJ1-4; d_call: NA; clone_size: many; cdr3_length: 14; cdr3_aa: CASSLGGVNEKLFF; cdr3_nt: TGTGCCAGCAGCTTAGGAGGGGTTAATGAAAAACTGTTTTTT
v_call: TRBV18; j_call: TRBJ1-3; d_call: NA; clone_size: NA; cdr3_length: 14; cdr3_aa: CASSPREGGHTIYF; cdr3_nt: TGTGCCAGCTCACCTCGGGAGGGTGGACACACCATATATTTT
v_call: TRBV11-2; j_call: TRBJ2-3; d_call: TRBD2; clone_size: once; cdr3_length: 16; cdr3_aa: CASSLMPAGGPGTQYF; cdr3_nt: TGTGCCAGCAGCCTGATGCCTGCGGGGGGGCCAGGTACGCAGTATTTT
v_call: TRBV30; j_call: TRBJ2-2; d_call: NA; clone_size: NA; cdr3_length: 11; cdr3_aa: CASYGGGELFF; cdr3_nt: TGTGCCTCCTACGGAGGCGGGGAGCTGTTTTTT
v_call: TRBV27; j_call: TRBJ1-2; d_call: TRBD1; clone_size: many; cdr3_length: 14; cdr3_aa: CASSARGLGYGYTF; cdr3_nt: TGTGCCAGCAGTGCCAGGGGGCTTGGGTATGGCTACACCTTC
v_call: TRBV4-1; j_call: TRBJ2-5; d_call: NA; clone_size: NA; cdr3_length: 15; cdr3_aa: CASSQDRGTVLPQYF; cdr3_nt: TGCGCCAGCAGCCAAGATCGCGGGACAGTCCTCCCCCAGTACTTC
v_call: TRBV20-1; j_call: TRBJ2-2; d_call: NA; clone_size: many; cdr3_length: 15; cdr3_aa: CSARGLNMGHGELFF; cdr3_nt: TGCAGTGCTAGAGGGTTGAACATGGGTCACGGGGAGCTGTTTTTT
v_call: TRBV30; j_call: TRBJ1-1; d_call: NA; clone_size: many; cdr3_length: 11; cdr3_aa: CAWRRNTEAFF; cdr3_nt: TGTGCCTGGAGGAGGAACACTGAAGCTTTCTTT
v_call: TRBV14; j_call: TRBJ2-1; d_call: NA; clone_size: few; cdr3_length: 15; cdr3_aa: CASSRVGPPGHEQFF; cdr3_nt: TGTGCCAGCAGCAGGGTGGGACCCCCCGGTCATGAGCAGTTCTTC
v_call: TRBV5-1; j_call: TRBJ2-5; d_call: TRBD1; clone_size: many; cdr3_length: 13; cdr3_aa: CASSGGQGETQYF; cdr3_nt: TGCGCCAGCAGCGGCGGACAGGGCGAAACCCAGTACTTC
v_call: TRBV12-3/TRBV12-4; j_call: TRBJ2-7; d_call: TRBD1; clone_size: medium-sized; cdr3_length: 12; cdr3_aa: CASSSGTAEQYF; cdr3_nt: TGTGCCAGCAGCTCCGGGACAGCCGAGCAGTACTTC
v_call: TRBV3-1; j_call: TRBJ2-3; d_call: NA; clone_size: many; cdr3_length: 16; cdr3_aa: CASSQRGTIGLDTQYF; cdr3_nt: TGTGCCAGCAGCCAACGTGGGACAATTGGGCTGGATACGCAGTATTTT
v_call: TRBV19; j_call: TRBJ2-1; d_call: TRBD2; clone_size: few; cdr3_length: 15; cdr3_aa: CASSIVTSGYNEQFF; cdr3_nt: TGTGCCAGTAGTATAGTCACTAGCGGGTACAATGAGCAGTTCTTC
v_call: TRBV5-4; j_call: TRBJ2-3; d_call: TRBD2; clone_size: many; cdr3_length: 16; cdr3_aa: CASSQLAGGSTDTQYF; cdr3_nt: TGTGCCAGCAGCCAGTTAGCGGGAGGAAGCACAGATACGCAGTATTTT
v_call: TRBV27; j_call: TRBJ2-1; d_call: NA; clone_size: many; cdr3_length: 15; cdr3_aa: CASTPGTSPYNEQFF; cdr3_nt: TGTGCCAGCACCCCAGGGACAAGTCCCTACAATGAGCAGTTCTTC
v_call: TRBV20-1; j_call: TRBJ1-1; d_call: TRBD1; clone_size: many; cdr3_length: 14; cdr3_aa: CSASKQGAYTEAFF; cdr3_nt: TGCAGTGCTTCTAAACAGGGGGCCTACACTGAAGCTTTCTTT
v_call: TRBV6-1; j_call: TRBJ2-1; d_call: TRBD2; clone_size: NA; cdr3_length: 14; cdr3_aa: CASSVGAGENEQFF; cdr3_nt: TGTGCCAGCAGTGTTGGGGCGGGGGAGAATGAGCAGTTCTTC
v_call: TRBV5-5; j_call: TRBJ1-1; d_call: NA; clone_size: many; cdr3_length: 12; cdr3_aa: CASSLLGLGAFF; cdr3_nt: TGTGCCAGCAGCTTGCTCGGATTGGGAGCTTTCTTT
v_call: TRBV10-3; j_call: TRBJ1-1; d_call: TRBD1; clone_size: many; cdr3_length: 14; cdr3_aa: CAISVRTGGTEAFF; cdr3_nt: TGTGCCATCAGTGTTCGGACAGGGGGCACTGAAGCTTTCTTT
v_call: TRBV4-1; j_call: TRBJ2-1; d_call: TRBD1; clone_size: few; cdr3_length: 16; cdr3_aa: CASSLAGQGFINEQFF; cdr3_nt: TGCGCCAGCAGCCTCGCCGGACAGGGTTTTATCAATGAGCAGTTCTTC
v_call: TRBV4-3; j_call: TRBJ1-1; d_call: NA; clone_size: NA; cdr3_length: 16; cdr3_aa: CASSRLGGGVNTEAFF; cdr3_nt: TGCGCCAGCAGCCGACTCGGGGGGGGCGTCAACACTGAAGCTTTCTTT
v_call: TRBV30; j_call: TRBJ1-2; d_call: NA; clone_size: few; cdr3_length: 12; cdr3_aa: CAWSGGYYGYTF; cdr3_nt: TGTGCCTGGAGCGGGGGTTATTATGGCTACACCTTC
v_call: TRBV9; j_call: TRBJ2-7; d_call: NA; clone_size: few; cdr3_length: 14; cdr3_aa: CASSVVGASDEQYF; cdr3_nt: TGTGCCAGCAGCGTAGTGGGGGCAAGCGACGAGCAGTACTTC
v_call: TRBV4-1; j_call: TRBJ2-7; d_call: NA; clone_size: NA; cdr3_length: 14; cdr3_aa: CASSHRDHDYEQYF; cdr3_nt: TGCGCCAGCAGCCATCGGGACCACGACTACGAGCAGTACTTC
v_call: TRBV6-1; j_call: TRBJ2-7; d_call: NA; clone_size: many; cdr3_length: 15; cdr3_aa: CASKRLEGQTYEQYF; cdr3_nt: TGTGCCAGCAAGAGACTGGAGGGGCAAACCTACGAGCAGTACTTC
v_call: TRBV19; j_call: TRBJ2-1; d_call: NA; clone_size: NA; cdr3_length: 15; cdr3_aa: CASSRNDRLHHEQFF; cdr3_nt: TGTGCCAGTAGCCGCAACGACCGGCTCCACCATGAGCAGTTCTTC
v_call: TRBV2; j_call: TRBJ2-2; d_call: NA; clone_size: many; cdr3_length: 15; cdr3_aa: CASNGAGALAGELFF; cdr3_nt: TGTGCCAGCAACGGGGCGGGGGCTTTAGCCGGGGAGCTGTTTTTT
v_call: TRBV15; j_call: TRBJ2-5; d_call: TRBD2; clone_size: NA; cdr3_length: 15; cdr3_aa: CATSPRLAPSPLQYF; cdr3_nt: TGTGCCACCAGCCCAAGACTAGCGCCATCCCCCCTCCAGTACTTC
v_call: TRBV9; j_call: TRBJ1-2; d_call: NA; clone_size: few; cdr3_length: 16; cdr3_aa: CASSVGVPGTEGGYTF; cdr3_nt: TGTGCCAGCAGCGTAGGGGTCCCGGGGACGGAAGGAGGCTACACCTTC
v_call: TRBV3-1; j_call: TRBJ1-4; d_call: NA; clone_size: many; cdr3_length: 16; cdr3_aa: CASSQFGASLEEKLFF; cdr3_nt: TGTGCCAGCAGCCAGTTTGGGGCGTCCCTCGAAGAAAAACTGTTTTTT